Sequencing of this T cell receptor (beta chain) was carried out in a study of blood T cell repertoires in COVID-19. Study background: From the United States, Italy and Spain came samples of acute and convalescent COVID-19.

Method: immunoSEQ multiplex PCR; TCRdb's copy keeps in-frame clones and lacks some. The sample holds 300,000 to 450,000 clones, around 87% seen once. In terms of age and location, participants ranged from roughly 18 to 95 years and lived in under 30 US areas. Recovery among Cohort 3 donors was established by two negative PCRs, clearance, or symptom resolution. V gave up 4 bases and J gave up 3 bases, with 16 bases separating them. From germline, CDR1 is SGHAT and CDR2 FQNNGV. This CDR3 spans 15 amino acids. Specimen: PBMCs or T cells enriched from blood (not recorded which). This receptor was identified in a young man who had recovered from COVID-19. The chain couples TRBV11-2 to TRBJ2-7, with a weak D call TRBD1 (6 bases). The chain's CDR3 is CASSSNTGIYYEQYF. As DNA, the CDR3 is TGTGCCAGCAGCTCTAATACAGGGATTTACTACGAGCAGTACTTC. The full variable domain, its missing parts supplied by reference TRBV11-2 and TRBJ2-7, is EAGVAQSPRYKIIEKRQSVAFWCNPISGHATLYWYQQILGQGPKLLIQFQNNGVVDDSQLPKDRFSAERLKGVDSTLKIQPAKLEDSAVYLCASSSNTGIYYEQYFGPGTRLTVT.